The 10 T cell receptor beta chains below were found in one sample sequenced in a study of glioma-infiltrating T cells after dendritic cell vaccination. Here immunoSEQ multiplex PCR was the method, and the copy in TCRdb shows in-frame clones only, minus some. This sample has about 99,000 clones, with approximately 80% found just once. Sequenced here: blood, sampled before dendritic cell vaccination. Every receptor here comes from a human donor with glioblastoma.

This sequence joins TRBV19 and TRBJ1-1; 7 nucleotides agree with TRBD1. The ends lost 4 bases at V and 10 bases at J; junction bases unmatched: 21. This CDR3 is built from 17 residues. Germline CDR1 is LNHDA and CDR2 is SQIVND (reference sequence). The CDR3 DNA sequence: TGTGCCAGTAGTAAGGAGTTGGCTTGGGACAGCACACTTTCAGCTTTCTTT. Encoded protein: CASSKELAWDSTLSAFF.

The rearrangement joins TRBV6-5 to TRBJ1-1, with unresolved D. The ends were cut back, 11 bases at V and 1 base at J, with 17 bases in the middle. The CDR3 sequence is 14 residues long. Germline assignment: CDR1 MNHEY and CDR2 SVGAGI. In nucleotides, the CDR3 is TGTGCCTCGAGGTGGACCGCGGGGAACACTGAAGCTTTCTTT. It specifies CASRWTAGNTEAFF.

This clone was picked up a small number of times. The rearrangement joins TRBV30 to TRBJ1-6, with 8 bases fitting TRBD1. CDR3 size: 14 residues. V gave up 5 bases and J gave up 16 bases; unmatched junction bases: 16. The germline gives CDR1 GTSNPN, CDR2 SVGIG (reference sequence). The CDR3 sequence: CAWENGDRFWWLHF. The CDR3 nucleotides read TGTGCCTGGGAAAACGGGGACAGGTTCTGGTGGCTCCACTTT.

The rearrangement uses TRBV7-2 and TRBJ2-2; D is uncertain. V dropped 1 base and J dropped 5 bases, with 8 bases sitting between them. This CDR3 is 14 amino acids long. CDR1 SGHTA and CDR2 FQGNSA come from the germline V gene. Here the CDR3 reads CASSLVLQTGELFF. CDR3 nucleotides: TGTGCCAGCAGCTTAGTGCTACAGACCGGGGAGCTGTTTTTT.

V usage is TRBV7-8 and J usage is TRBJ2-7; 9 positions agree with TRBD1. Trimming cost V 5 bases and J 3 bases; bases outside gene matches: 5. The CDR3 is 14 residues long. CDR1 SGHVS and CDR2 FQNEAQ come from the germline V gene. The CDR3 bases are TGTGCCAGCAGCCCATCGGACAGGGGCTACGAGCAGTACTTC. Translation: CASSPSDRGYEQYF.

The chain has TRBV11-2 and TRBJ2-1; 9 bases fit TRBD2. Trimming removed 4 bases from V and 6 bases from J; junction bases left unmatched: 10. The CDR3 is made up of 16 amino acids. Germline loops: CDR1 SGHAT, CDR2 FQNNGV. The CDR3 DNA reads TGTGCCAGCAGCTCGACAAGCGGGGGGCGAACCAATGAGCAGTTCTTC. Its translation: CASSSTSGGRTNEQFF.

As DNA, the CDR3 is TGTGCCAGCAGCTTGGGGCCAATCTACGAGCAGTACTTC. Its translation: CASSLGPIYEQYF. The chain combines TRBV5-6 with TRBJ2-7; no firm D call. The CDR3 totals 13 residues. Germline V lookup: CDR1 SGHDT, CDR2 YYEEEE. V lost 0 bases to trimming and J lost 3 bases, with 7 bases between them.

The chain recombines TRBV11-3 with TRBJ2-2; D possibly corresponds to TRBD2 (5 bases). The CDR3 is 15 amino acids. Trimming removed 1 base at V and 5 bases at J, with 11 bases between. The germline V gene has CDR1 SGHNT and CDR2 YENEEA. In nucleotides, the CDR3 is TGTGCCAGCAGCTTAGTGGGAGTCGGGACCGGGGAGCTGTTTTTT. Amino acid sequence: CASSLVGVGTGELFF.

In regard to this clone: This CDR3 is also generated by other DNA sequences in the sample. V usage is TRBV19 and J usage is TRBJ2-3; 8 nucleotides match TRBD2. The CDR3 has 14 residues. With V trimmed by 3 bases and J by 1 base, 0 bases remained unmatched. The germline CDR1 and CDR2 sequences are LNHDA and SQIVND (reference sequence). In DNA, the CDR3 is TGTGCCAGTAGTATCGGGGGGGGCACAGATACGCAGTATTTT. This encodes CASSIGGGTDTQYF.

The chain links TRBV9 to TRBJ1-6, with TRBD1 identical over 9 bases. Germline CDR1 reads SGDLS; CDR2 reads YYNGEE. There are 13 residues in the CDR3. V shed 4 bases and J 8 bases; nucleotides not matched to a gene: 1. CDR3 DNA: TGTGCCAGCAGCCGACAGGGGGATTCACCCCTCCACTTT. As protein: CASSRQGDSPLHF.